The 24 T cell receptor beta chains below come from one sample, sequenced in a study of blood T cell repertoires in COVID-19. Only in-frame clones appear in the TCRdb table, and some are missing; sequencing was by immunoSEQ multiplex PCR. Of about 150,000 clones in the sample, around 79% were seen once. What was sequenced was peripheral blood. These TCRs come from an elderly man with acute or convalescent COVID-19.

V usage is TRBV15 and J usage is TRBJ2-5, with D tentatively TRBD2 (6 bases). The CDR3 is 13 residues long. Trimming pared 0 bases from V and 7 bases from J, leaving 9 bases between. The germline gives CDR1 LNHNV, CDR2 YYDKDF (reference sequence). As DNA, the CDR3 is TGTGCCACCAGCAGAGATAGGGGAGGGACCCAGTACTTC. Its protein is CATSRDRGGTQYF.

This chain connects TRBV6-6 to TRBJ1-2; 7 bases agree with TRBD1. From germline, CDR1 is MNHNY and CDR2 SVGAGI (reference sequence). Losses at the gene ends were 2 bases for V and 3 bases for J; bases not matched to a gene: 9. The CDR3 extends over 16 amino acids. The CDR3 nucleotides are TGTGCCAGCAGTTACCCGCGAGACAGGGCCCACTATGGCTACACCTTC. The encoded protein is CASSYPRDRAHYGYTF.

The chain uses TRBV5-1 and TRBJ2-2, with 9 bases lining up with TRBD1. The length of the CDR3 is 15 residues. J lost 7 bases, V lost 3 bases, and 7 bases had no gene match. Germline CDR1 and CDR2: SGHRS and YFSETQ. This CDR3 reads CASSWGTGSVGELFF. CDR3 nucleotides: TGCGCCAGCAGCTGGGGGACAGGGTCGGTCGGGGAGCTGTTTTTT.

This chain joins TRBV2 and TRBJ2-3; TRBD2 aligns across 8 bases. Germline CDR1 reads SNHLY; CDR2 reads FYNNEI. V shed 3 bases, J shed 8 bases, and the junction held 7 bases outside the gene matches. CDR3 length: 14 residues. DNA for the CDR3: TGTGCCAGCAGTGAGGTCGGGGGGGCCGGTACGCAGTATTTT. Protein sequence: CASSEVGGAGTQYF.

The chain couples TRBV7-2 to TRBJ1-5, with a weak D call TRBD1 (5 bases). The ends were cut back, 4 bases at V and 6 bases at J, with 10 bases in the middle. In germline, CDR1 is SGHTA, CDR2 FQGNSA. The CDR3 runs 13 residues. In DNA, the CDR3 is TGTGCCAGCAGCTACCAGGGATCTCAGCCCCAGCATTTT. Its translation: CASSYQGSQPQHF.

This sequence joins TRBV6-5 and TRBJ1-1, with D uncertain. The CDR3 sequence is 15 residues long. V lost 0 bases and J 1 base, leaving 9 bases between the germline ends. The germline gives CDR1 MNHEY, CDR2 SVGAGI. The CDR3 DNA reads TGTGCCAGCAGTTACTCGCAGTACCAGAACACTGAAGCTTTCTTT. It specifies CASSYSQYQNTEAFF.

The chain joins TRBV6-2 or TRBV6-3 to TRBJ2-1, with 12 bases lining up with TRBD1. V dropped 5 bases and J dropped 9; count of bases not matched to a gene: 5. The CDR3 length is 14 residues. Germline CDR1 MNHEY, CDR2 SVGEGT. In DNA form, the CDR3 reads TGTGCCAGCAGTGGGACAGGGGGCGGGGGTGAGCAGTTCTTC. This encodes CASSGTGGGGEQFF.

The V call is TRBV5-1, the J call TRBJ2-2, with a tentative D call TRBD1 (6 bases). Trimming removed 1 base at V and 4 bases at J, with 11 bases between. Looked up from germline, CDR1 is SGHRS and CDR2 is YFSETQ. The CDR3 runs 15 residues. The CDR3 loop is CASSLRDIRTGELFF. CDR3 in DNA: TGCGCCAGCAGCTTGAGGGACATTCGCACCGGGGAGCTGTTTTTT. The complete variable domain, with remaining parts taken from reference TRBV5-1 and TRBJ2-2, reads KAGVTQTPRYLIKTRGQQVTLSCSPISGHRSVSWYQQTPGQGLQFLFEYFSETQRNKGNFPGRFSGRQFSNSRSEMNVSTLELGDSALYLCASSLRDIRTGELFFGEGSRLTVL.

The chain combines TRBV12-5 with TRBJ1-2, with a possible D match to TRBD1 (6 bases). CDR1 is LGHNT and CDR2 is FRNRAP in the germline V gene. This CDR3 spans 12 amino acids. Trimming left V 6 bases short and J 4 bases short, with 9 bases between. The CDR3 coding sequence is TGTGCTAGTGGAACAGGGTCCTATGGCTACACCTTC. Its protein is CASGTGSYGYTF.

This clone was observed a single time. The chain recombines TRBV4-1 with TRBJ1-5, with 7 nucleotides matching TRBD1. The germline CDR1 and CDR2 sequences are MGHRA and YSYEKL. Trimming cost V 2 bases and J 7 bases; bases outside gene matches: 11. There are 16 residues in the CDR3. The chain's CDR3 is CASSQQVTGVEQPQHF. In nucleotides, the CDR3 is TGCGCCAGCAGCCAACAGGTCACAGGGGTAGAACAGCCCCAGCATTTT.

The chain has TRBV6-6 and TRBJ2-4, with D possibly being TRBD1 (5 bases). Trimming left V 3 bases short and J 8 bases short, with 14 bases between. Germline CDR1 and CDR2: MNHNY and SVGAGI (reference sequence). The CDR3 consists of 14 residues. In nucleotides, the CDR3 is TGTGCCAGCAGTTATGATCTGGGGCCGGACATTCAGTACTTC. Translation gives CASSYDLGPDIQYF.

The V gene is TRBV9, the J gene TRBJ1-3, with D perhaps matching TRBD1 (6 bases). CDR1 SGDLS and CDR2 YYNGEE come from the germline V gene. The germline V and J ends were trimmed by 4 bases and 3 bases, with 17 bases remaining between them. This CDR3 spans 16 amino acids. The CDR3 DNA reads TGTGCCAGCAGCTCAGACCTCAGGGGTCGTGGAAACACCATATATTTT. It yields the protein CASSSDLRGRGNTIYF.

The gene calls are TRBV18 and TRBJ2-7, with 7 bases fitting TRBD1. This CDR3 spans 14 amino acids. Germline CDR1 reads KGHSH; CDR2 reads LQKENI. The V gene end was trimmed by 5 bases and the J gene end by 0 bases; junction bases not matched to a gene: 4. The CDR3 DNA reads TGTGCCAGCTCATCAACAGGGGACTCCTACGAGCAGTACTTC. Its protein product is CASSSTGDSYEQYF.

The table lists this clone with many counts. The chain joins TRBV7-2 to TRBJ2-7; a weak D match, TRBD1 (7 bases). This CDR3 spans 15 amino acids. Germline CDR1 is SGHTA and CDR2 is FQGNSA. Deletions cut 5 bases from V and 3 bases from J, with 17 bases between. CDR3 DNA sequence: TGTGCCAGCAGCGCGGGACAGCCGGGCATCTACGAGCAGTACGTC. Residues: CASSAGQPGIYEQYV.

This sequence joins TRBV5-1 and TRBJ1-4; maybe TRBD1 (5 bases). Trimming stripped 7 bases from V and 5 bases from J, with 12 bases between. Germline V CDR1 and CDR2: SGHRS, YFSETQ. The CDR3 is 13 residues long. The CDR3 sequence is CASRLRQNEKLFF. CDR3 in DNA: TGCGCCAGCCGGTTAAGACAGAATGAAAAACTGTTTTTT.

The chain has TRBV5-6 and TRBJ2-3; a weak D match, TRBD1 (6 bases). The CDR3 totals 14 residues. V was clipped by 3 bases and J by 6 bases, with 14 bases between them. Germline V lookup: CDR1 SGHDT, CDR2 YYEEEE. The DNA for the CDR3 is TGTGCCAGCAGCTCCGGGACACCCCCTGATACGCAGTATTTT. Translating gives CASSSGTPPDTQYF.

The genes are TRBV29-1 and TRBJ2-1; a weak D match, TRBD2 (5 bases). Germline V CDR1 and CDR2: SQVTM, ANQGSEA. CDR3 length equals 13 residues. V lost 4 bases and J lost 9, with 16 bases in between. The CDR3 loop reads CSVGPDPRGEQFF. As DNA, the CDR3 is TGCAGCGTTGGTCCCGATCCTCGGGGTGAGCAGTTCTTC.

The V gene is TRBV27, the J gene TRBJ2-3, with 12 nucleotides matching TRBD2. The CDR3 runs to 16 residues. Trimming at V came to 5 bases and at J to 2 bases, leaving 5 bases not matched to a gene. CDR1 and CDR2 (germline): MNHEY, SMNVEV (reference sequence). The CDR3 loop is CASSALAGGVTDTQYF. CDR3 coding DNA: TGTGCCAGCAGTGCACTAGCGGGGGGCGTCACAGATACGCAGTATTTT.

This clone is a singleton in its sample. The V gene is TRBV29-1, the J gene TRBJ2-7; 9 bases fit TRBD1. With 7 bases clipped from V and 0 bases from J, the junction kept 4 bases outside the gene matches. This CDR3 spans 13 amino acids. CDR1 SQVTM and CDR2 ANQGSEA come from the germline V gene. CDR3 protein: CSAGGQGSYEQYF. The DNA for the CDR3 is TGCAGCGCTGGGGGACAGGGCTCCTACGAGCAGTACTTC.

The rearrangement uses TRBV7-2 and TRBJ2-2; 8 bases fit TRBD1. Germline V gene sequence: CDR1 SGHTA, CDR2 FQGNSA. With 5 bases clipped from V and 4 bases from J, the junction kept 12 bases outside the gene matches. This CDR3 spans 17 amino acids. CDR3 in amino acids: CASSPPRVGTGTGELFF. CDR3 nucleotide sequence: TGTGCCAGCAGCCCTCCCCGGGTCGGGACAGGCACCGGGGAGCTGTTTTTT.

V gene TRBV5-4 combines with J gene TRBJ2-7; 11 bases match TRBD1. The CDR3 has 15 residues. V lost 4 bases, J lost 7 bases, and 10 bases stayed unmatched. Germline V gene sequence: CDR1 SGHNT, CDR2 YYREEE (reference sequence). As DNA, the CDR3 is TGTGCCAGCAGCCTGGACAGGGGGCGATCGCGGGAGCAGTACGTC. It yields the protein CASSLDRGRSREQYV.

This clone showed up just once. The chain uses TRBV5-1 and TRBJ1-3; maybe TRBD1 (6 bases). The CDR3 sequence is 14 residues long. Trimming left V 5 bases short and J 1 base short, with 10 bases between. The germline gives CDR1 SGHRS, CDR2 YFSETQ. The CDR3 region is CASRLTGSGNTIYF. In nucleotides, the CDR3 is TGCGCCAGCAGACTCACAGGGTCTGGAAACACCATATATTTT.

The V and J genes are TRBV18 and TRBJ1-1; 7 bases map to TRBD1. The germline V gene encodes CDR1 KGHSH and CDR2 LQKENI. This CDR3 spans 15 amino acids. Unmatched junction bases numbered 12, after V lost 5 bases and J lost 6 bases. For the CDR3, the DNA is TGTGCCAGCTCAAGCCCGGACAGGCCGGGGGCTGAAGCTTTCTTT. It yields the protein CASSSPDRPGAEAFF. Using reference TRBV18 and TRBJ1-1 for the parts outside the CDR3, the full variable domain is NAGVMQNPRHLVRRRGQEARLRCSPMKGHSHVYWYRQLPEEGLKFMVYLQKENIIDESGMPKERFSAEFPKEGPSILRIQQVVRGDSAAYFCASSSPDRPGAEAFFGQGTRLTVV.

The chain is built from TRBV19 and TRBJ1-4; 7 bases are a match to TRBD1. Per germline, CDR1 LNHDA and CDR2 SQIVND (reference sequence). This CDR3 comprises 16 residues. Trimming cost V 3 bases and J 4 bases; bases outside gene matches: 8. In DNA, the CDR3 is TGTGCCAGTAGTATTCGGGCAGGGGGTCATAATGAAAAACTGTTTTTT. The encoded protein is CASSIRAGGHNEKLFF.